This T cell receptor (beta chain) was sequenced for a study of cytomegalovirus exposure and HLA in healthy donors. With 2 bases removed from V and 7 bases from J, the gap between germline ends came to 12 bases. The germline CDR1 and CDR2 sequences are MNHEY and SMNVEV (reference sequence). This CDR3 is 14 amino acids long. The method was immunoSEQ multiplex PCR; TCRdb's version includes in-frame clones alone and lacks a portion of them. The sample lists tens of thousands of clones, approximately 93% occurring once. Study-level results: High sensitivity and specificity were reportedly achieved when the classifier diagnosed cytomegalovirus status.

As concerns this clone: Its target is not known.

This receptor was obtained from a woman aged 25 to 39 in good health and CMV-seropositive. The sample taken for sequencing was PBMCs. The V call is TRBV27, the J call TRBJ2-1; a possible D gene is TRBD2 (6 bases). The CDR3 sequence: CASSLEVGGNEQFF. The CDR3 bases are TGTGCCAGCAGTTTAGAGGTGGGAGGAAATGAGCAGTTCTTC.